This T cell receptor (beta chain) appears in the sequencing data of a study of blood T cell repertoires in COVID-19. Looking at the study overall: The United States, Italy and Spain were the sources of the acute and convalescent COVID-19 samples. PBMCs, B-cell-depleted T cells, or T cells provided the cDNA or gDNA that made up the material.

Per the germline V gene, CDR1 is SGHAT and CDR2 is FQNNGV. The CDR3 is 19 residues long. The trim removed 0 bases at V and 3 bases at J, leaving 16 bases unmatched. Assay used: immunoSEQ multiplex PCR; TCRdb lists only in-frame clones, some missing. In the table there are 200,000 or so clones, roughly 80% of which are singletons. This receptor was obtained from a man aged 60-69 years with active or convalescent COVID-19. Input material: peripheral blood. The chain is built from TRBV11-2 and TRBJ2-5; 7 bases are a match to TRBD2. The CDR3: CASSLDWASGAPSEETQYF. Written as DNA, the CDR3 is TGTGCCAGCAGCTTAGACTGGGCTAGCGGAGCCCCTTCAGAAGAGACCCAGTACTTC.